The clone carrying this TCR beta chain was seen repeatedly, ten times or more. V was clipped by 0 bases and J by 2 bases; unmatched bases: 0. The germline V gene encodes CDR1 SGDLS and CDR2 YYNGEE. The CDR3 is made up of 15 amino acids. The data belong to a study of neurological immune-mediated disorders. The team produced cDNA through 5'RACE using 10-nucleotide random UMIs. TCRdb used MiXCR to reprocess the 5' RACE reads, holding one entry per CDR3 protein. The sample lists 55,000 to 65,000 distinct CDR3 sequences; roughly 12% were seen once. This receptor was taken from a woman aged 60-75 years with HTLV-1-associated myelopathy (HAM/TSP). The genes are TRBV9 and TRBJ2-7; 12 bases are shared with TRBD2. Material for sequencing was PBMCs. CDR3 sequence reads: CASSVGTSGAYEQYF. CDR3 DNA sequence: TGTGCCAGCAGCGTAGGGACTAGCGGGGCCTACGAGCAGTACTTC.